The TCR beta chain under discussion was sequenced for a study of CD8 T cells in Susac syndrome. V dropped 0 bases and J dropped 3 bases, with 11 bases sitting between them. The CDR3 is made up of 14 amino acids. Germline V gives CDR1 GTSNPN, CDR2 SVGIG (reference sequence). Negative isolation yielded CD8+ and CD4+ T cells; FACS enriched TEMRA cells. Random hexamers primed reverse transcription of roughly 0.45 to 1 ug RNA. The immunoSEQ assay covered 54 Vbeta and 13 Jbeta segments for CDR3. A single record per CDR3 protein comes from TCRdb applying MiXCR to the immunoSEQ multiplex PCR reads. Of approximately 170,000 distinct CDR3 sequences detected, 92% appear once; the ten largest clones hold approximately 0.073%.

The sample comprised CD4+ T cells from PBMCs. The rearrangement joins TRBV30 to TRBJ2-5, with D perhaps matching TRBD2 (5 bases). The receptor comes from a human donor in good health. Here the CDR3 DNA reads TGTGCCTGGAGTGTTGATGTCGGGAAAGAGACCCAGTACTTC. Amino acids: CAWSVDVGKETQYF.